Listed below are T cell receptor beta chains from one sample, sequenced in a study of blood T cells in healthy people across ages. TCRdb reprocessed the 5' RACE reads via MiXCR and lists one record per CDR3 protein. Among 710,000 or so distinct CDR3 sequences, approximately 29% were seen once, and the ten largest hold 15%. The sequenced sample was blood. Receptors originate from a woman over 75 in good health. The CDR3 runs from the conserved cysteine through the conserved F or W. D genes are given only for firm matches. Clone size is given for some rows only: seen once, a few or many times, or a class if the clone is expanded.

D gene | J gene | clone size | V gene | CDR3 length | CDR3 DNA | CDR3 protein
TRBD1 | TRBJ1-1 | - | TRBV6-2/TRBV6-3 | 20 | TGTGCCAGCAGTTACTCGAGGAGACAGGGGGCCACCTCGGGGGGCACTGAAGCTTTCTTT | CASSYSRRQGATSGGTEAFF
TRBD1 | TRBJ2-5 | few | TRBV5-1 | 15 | TGCGCCAGCAGCTTAGAGACAGGGGTGCGCGAGACCCAGTACTTC | CASSLETGVRETQYF
- | TRBJ1-5 | - | TRBV6-1 | 17 | TGTGCCGGCAGTCCCCTTATGGGGACCGTGGAGCATCAGCCCCAGCATTTT | CAGSPLMGTVEHQPQHF
TRBD2 | TRBJ2-1 | many | TRBV9 | 16 | TGTGCCAGCAGCGATCGGCGGGGGGACTCCTACAATGAGCAGTTCTTC | CASSDRRGDSYNEQFF
- | TRBJ2-1 | - | TRBV29-1 | 12 | TGCAGCGCCGGAATAACGTACAATGAGCAGTTCTTC | CSAGITYNEQFF
- | TRBJ1-1 | - | TRBV9 | 15 | TGTGCCAGCAGCCCGCGACCTGAGGTCAACACTGAAGCTTTCTTT | CASSPRPEVNTEAFF
TRBD2 | TRBJ2-3 | - | TRBV5-1 | 17 | TGCGCCAGCAGCTTGGTGCCTAGCGGGGCGAGCACAGATACGCAGTATTTT | CASSLVPSGASTDTQYF
- | TRBJ2-3 | many | TRBV3-1 | 13 | TGTGCCAGCAGGCCGGGCGGAGCAGATACGCAGTATTTT | CASRPGGADTQYF
- | TRBJ2-1 | - | TRBV15 | 12 | TGTGTCACCAGCAGACCACACAATGAGCAGTTCTTC | CVTSRPHNEQFF
- | TRBJ2-5 | many | TRBV7-2 | 17 | TGTGCCAGCAGCTTAGGGGGAGTGAGTGGGGCCGGGAAGACCCAGTACTTC | CASSLGGVSGAGKTQYF
TRBD1 | TRBJ1-5 | many | TRBV20-1 | 15 | TGCAGTGCCATGACAGGGTTCAATAGCAATCAGCCCCAGCATTTT | CSAMTGFNSNQPQHF
TRBD2 | TRBJ2-5 | few | TRBV6-2/TRBV6-3 | 13 | TGTGCCAGCAGTCCTGCGGGACTACAAACACGCTACTTC | CASSPAGLQTRYF
- | TRBJ2-3 | - | TRBV12-3/TRBV12-4 | 14 | TGTGCCAGCGGCAGGAGGCAGGGTTCAGATGCGCAGTATTTT | CASGRRQGSDAQYF
- | TRBJ2-7 | many | TRBV21-1 | 12 | TGTGCCAGCAGCATCAGGGTTCACGAGCAGTACTTC | CASSIRVHEQYF
TRBD1 | TRBJ1-1 | - | TRBV2 | 14 | TGTGCCAGGAGGAGGACAGGGACCGACACTGAAGCTTTCTTT | CARRRTGTDTEAFF
- | TRBJ1-5 | many | TRBV6-6 | 15 | TGTGCCAGCAGTTACTCGCGGGGGAGCAATCAGCCCCAGCATTTT | CASSYSRGSNQPQHF
TRBD1 | TRBJ1-4 | few | TRBV5-1 | 17 | TGCGCCAGCAGCTTGGACGGACAGGGCCAGCCTAATGAAAAACTGTTTTTT | CASSLDGQGQPNEKLFF
- | TRBJ1-1 | - | TRBV3-1 | 13 | TGTGCCAGCAGCGTAGCCAGGGGTTTCGGCGCTTTCTTT | CASSVARGFGAFF
- | TRBJ2-4 | few | TRBV7-9 | 16 | TGTGCCGGCAGCTTAGATTCGTTTCTAGCCAAAAACATTCAGTACTTC | CAGSLDSFLAKNIQYF
TRBD2 | TRBJ2-5 | many | TRBV11-2 | 17 | TGTGCCAGCAGCTCCCTCCAGGGACTAGCGGTTTTAGAGACCCAGTACTTC | CASSSLQGLAVLETQYF
- | TRBJ2-3 | - | TRBV6-2/TRBV6-3 | 16 | TGTGCCAGCAGTTACGACCGGGACACTAGCACAGATACGCAGTATTTT | CASSYDRDTSTDTQYF
TRBD1 | TRBJ1-5 | few | TRBV30 | 14 | TGTGCCTGGAGTGGGGACAGGGTGGAACAGCCCCAGCATTTT | CAWSGDRVEQPQHF
TRBD1 | TRBJ2-7 | many | TRBV4-1 | 14 | TGCGCCAGCAGCCTAGGGGACAGGGCCCTAGAGCAGTACTTC | CASSLGDRALEQYF
- | TRBJ2-7 | many | TRBV29-1 | 12 | TGCAGCGTTCCAGGGGATGGCAACGAGCAGTACTTC | CSVPGDGNEQYF
- | TRBJ1-2 | many | TRBV9 | 15 | TGTGCCAGCAGCCCTAGGGACCGCGCGGACTATGGCTACACCTTC | CASSPRDRADYGYTF
- | TRBJ1-2 | - | TRBV30 | 14 | TGTGCCTGGAGTGTAATGAACGGGAACTATGGCTACACCTTC | CAWSVMNGNYGYTF
- | TRBJ2-4 | many | TRBV2 | 14 | TGTGCCAGCAAACGGGTAGTAGCCAAAAACATTCAGTACTTC | CASKRVVAKNIQYF
TRBD1 | TRBJ1-2 | few | TRBV27 | 14 | TGTGCCAGCAGTTTCAACAGGGGGCCTGGAGGCTACACCTTC | CASSFNRGPGGYTF
- | TRBJ2-1 | once | TRBV6-2/TRBV6-3 | 15 | TGTGCCAGCAGGAGCTGGGGGGGCCGGGGGAATGAGCAGTTCTTC | CASRSWGGRGNEQFF
- | TRBJ1-1 | few | TRBV29-1 | 14 | TGCAGCGTTGTCTATGGGCTCCTGAACACTGAAGCTTTCTTT | CSVVYGLLNTEAFF
- | TRBJ1-6 | many | TRBV2 | 14 | TGTGCCAGCAGTGAGCTGGGGGGCAGGTCACCCCTCCACTTT | CASSELGGRSPLHF
- | TRBJ1-1 | many | TRBV4-1 | 14 | TGCGCCAGCAGTCAAGGGCGGTTGGGCACTGAAGCTTTCTTT | CASSQGRLGTEAFF
- | TRBJ2-2 | - | TRBV20-1 | 12 | TGCAGTGTTGCCTCTGGGTGGGGTGAGCTGTTTTTT | CSVASGWGELFF
TRBD2 | TRBJ2-2 | few | TRBV2 | 14 | TGTGCCAGCGGAGGACTAGCGAACACCGGGGAGCTGTTTTTT | CASGGLANTGELFF
- | TRBJ1-1 | many | TRBV6-2/TRBV6-3 | 13 | TGTGCCAGCAGTGAAACAGGGCCCGCTGAAGCTTTCTTT | CASSETGPAEAFF